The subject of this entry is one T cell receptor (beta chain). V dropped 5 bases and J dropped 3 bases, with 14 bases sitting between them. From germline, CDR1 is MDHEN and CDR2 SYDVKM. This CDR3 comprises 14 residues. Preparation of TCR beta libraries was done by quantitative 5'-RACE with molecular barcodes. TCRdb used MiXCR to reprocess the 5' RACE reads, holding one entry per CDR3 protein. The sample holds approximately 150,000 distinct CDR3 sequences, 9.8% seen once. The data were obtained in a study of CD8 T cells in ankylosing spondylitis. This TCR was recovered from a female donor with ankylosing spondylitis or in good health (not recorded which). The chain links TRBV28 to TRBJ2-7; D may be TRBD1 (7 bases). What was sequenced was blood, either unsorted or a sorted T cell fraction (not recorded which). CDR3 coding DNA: TGTGCCAGCAGTGTTCAGGGGGAGGACTACGAGCAGTACTTC. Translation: CASSVQGEDYEQYF. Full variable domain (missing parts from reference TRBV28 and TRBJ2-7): DVKVTQSSRYLVKRTGEKVFLECVQDMDHENMFWYRQDPGLGLRLIYFSYDVKMKEKGDIPEGYSVSREKKERFSLILESASTNQTSMYLCASSVQGEDYEQYFGPGTRLTVT.